A selection of T cell receptor beta chains follows, all from one sample in a study of blood T cells in healthy people across ages. One entry per CDR3 protein, called by TCRdb with MiXCR from the 5' RACE reads. Of roughly 1,100,000 distinct CDR3 sequences in the sample, under 30% were seen once. The data also belong to a second study, concerning T cells of mothers and their children.

The sample taken for sequencing was blood. Receptors originate from a girl between 2 and 10 years old in good health. Both conserved end residues are part of each CDR3. A D gene is named only where the DNA matches it firmly. The size field is filled for only some rows; it gives once, few, many or a size class.

TRBV7-2	.	TRBJ2-1	.	TGTGCCAGCAGCTTAAACGGGGGAACCTACAATGAGCAGTTCTTC	CASSLNGGTYNEQFF
TRBV20-1	.	TRBJ1-2	TRBD1	TGCAGTGCTGACCCGACAGGGTTTGCTGGCTACACCTTC	CSADPTGFAGYTF
TRBV6-5	.	TRBJ1-1	TRBD1	TGTGCCAGCACCCTCTCCGGGACAGGAACTGAAGCTTTCTTT	CASTLSGTGTEAFF
TRBV7-3	.	TRBJ2-1	TRBD2	TGTGCCAGCAGCTTAAGTGGGGGAGGGGTCCATGAGCAGTTCTTC	CASSLSGGGVHEQFF
TRBV3-1	many	TRBJ2-3	.	TGTGCCAGCAGCCAAGATTGGGGGGCGCAGGGCACAGATACGCAGTATTTT	CASSQDWGAQGTDTQYF
TRBV7-9	.	TRBJ2-7	.	TGTGCCAGCAGCCGACCAGGGGGGAGAGAGCAGTACTTC	CASSRPGGREQYF
TRBV6-1	.	TRBJ1-6	.	TGTGCCAGCAGTGAAGGCAGGAGCTCCTATAATTCACCCCTCCACTTT	CASSEGRSSYNSPLHF
TRBV7-2	many	TRBJ2-3	.	TGTGCCAGCAGCTACTTAGCGGAATCTACGCAGTATTTT	CASSYLAESTQYF
TRBV7-3	few	TRBJ2-1	.	TGTGCCAGCAGCTTTAATCTGGATATATCATCCTACAATGAGCAGTTCTTC	CASSFNLDISSYNEQFF
TRBV20-1	.	TRBJ2-7	TRBD2	TGCAGTGCCCTAGCGGGAGAATCCTACGAGCAGTACTTC	CSALAGESYEQYF
TRBV27	few	TRBJ1-2	.	TGTGCCAGCAGTTTAAGGGGGGAAACCTATGGCTACACCTTC	CASSLRGETYGYTF
TRBV13	many	TRBJ2-2	.	TGTGCCAGCAGCTTAGTTTCCGGGGAGCTGTTTTTT	CASSLVSGELFF
TRBV3-1	.	TRBJ2-4	TRBD2	TGTGCCAGCAGCGAGGGACTAGCGGGGTCAGCCAAAAACATTCAGTACTTC	CASSEGLAGSAKNIQYF
TRBV7-9	few	TRBJ2-1	TRBD2	TGTGCCAGCAGCCATCCCCTAGCGGGAGCTAGCAATGAGCAGTTCTTC	CASSHPLAGASNEQFF
TRBV15	few	TRBJ2-5	.	TGTGCCACCGCAGCCCAAGAGACCCAGTACTTC	CATAAQETQYF
TRBV27	.	TRBJ2-7	TRBD2	TGTGCCAGCAGTTTACGAGGACTAGCGGGATCCTACGAGCAGTACTTC	CASSLRGLAGSYEQYF
TRBV9	.	TRBJ2-1	TRBD2	TGTGCCAGCAGCCCACGCGGGGGGAGTGAGCAGTTCTTC	CASSPRGGSEQFF
TRBV29-1	few	TRBJ2-2	.	TGCAGCGTTGCTAACGGGGAGCTGTTTTTT	CSVANGELFF
TRBV10-3	few	TRBJ2-7	TRBD1	TGTGCCACCGAGGGGACCGGGACAGCGAACCCCAACAGCTACTCCTACGAGCAGTACTTC	CATEGTGTANPNSYSYEQYF
TRBV20-1	.	TRBJ2-3	.	TGCAGTGCTAGAGATCGGAGGGGCCCAGATACGCAGTATTTT	CSARDRRGPDTQYF
TRBV6-2/TRBV6-3	few	TRBJ2-5	TRBD2	TGTGCCAGCAGTTGGGGACTAGCGGAATTACAAGAGACCCAGTACTTC	CASSWGLAELQETQYF
TRBV29-1	few	TRBJ2-5	.	TGCAGCGTATACCGGGACTCCGAGGAGACCCAGTACTTC	CSVYRDSEETQYF